This T cell receptor beta chain stems from a study of cytomegalovirus exposure and HLA in healthy donors (dated by TCRdb to about 2017). For the study in its entirety: According to an earlier analysis of a few hundred of the donors, about 190 million T cells yielded roughly 100 million unique TCR beta sequences and 250 to 350 Gb of sequence data. Class I and class II HLA loci were covered by the typing at four-digit resolution. Because of strong linkage in the cohort, roughly 5 DR-DQ haplotypes were treated as single units for association and clustering. The number of typed donors differed by locus: roughly 629-630 for A, B, C, DRB1 and DQB1; about 520 for DQA1; around 610 for DPA1; and around 450 for DPB1. Approximately 330 gigabases of sequencing data and 75 million to 85 million unique TCR sequences made up an early release that covered 500 to 650 HLA-typed donors. Donor age, sex, ethnicity and CMV serostatus were compiled alongside the repertoire data. To predict cytomegalovirus infection status, the study combined high-throughput TCR immunosequencing, statistical association of individual TCRs with disease status, and machine learning. A separate validation cohort of some 130 different subjects was used in addition to the approximately 670-subject first cohort. Every discovery cohort repertoire had been produced on one sequencing platform. Among some 400 genotyped donors of the cohort, an average of around 220,000 unique TCR beta nucleotide sequences was sequenced per donor, of which roughly 17% were non-productive. The study aimed to test whether cataloging public T cell receptors could reveal signatures of past pathogen exposure. A later analysis re-examined previously published TCR beta repertoires from several hundred donors and added high-resolution HLA genotyping to investigate patterns of TCR occurrence. The T cell repertoires of 666 subjects were profiled by immunosequencing and related to cytomegalovirus serostatus. The genetic ancestry cluster associated with self-reported Caucasian donors included approximately 85% of the 300 to 450 genotyped donors. To decide whether each TCR beta V gene segment behaved as functional or pseudogenic, an earlier analysis of some 600 of the donors relied on high-throughput TCR beta sequencing. The later analysis used no new phenotypic data to find candidate immune exposures, relying instead on TCR beta sequences and their occurrence across donors. In a later genetic analysis, genome-wide SNP genotypes for 398 of the 666 donors were used, and that subset was treated as a discovery cohort. What the research found in general, with its limitations: Because the 87-base-pair reads could not distinguish some IMGT-functional V segments, including TRBV6-2 and TRBV6-3, those segments were excluded. Three of the identified cytomegalovirus-associated TCR beta chains were confirmed in vitro to be specific for cytomegalovirus antigens. In a later analysis, some 17,000 TCR beta sequences were associated with specific HLA alleles at a false discovery rate of 0.05. In a later analysis, TCR association rates were found to vary across HLA loci, with the most associated TCRs seen for DRB1 alleles and the fewest for HLA-C alleles. A further reported finding was that TCR beta sequences accurately predicted the HLA-A and HLA-B alleles for most subjects in the first cohort. The only immune exposure information available for the cohort was CMV serostatus. Most CMV-associated TCR beta chains appeared to be HLA-restricted in a later analysis, and the HLA associations seemed to be driven largely by CMV exposure. V-gene and J-gene trimming of TCR beta chains was associated with a missense DCLRE1C variant in a later genetic analysis, and the association was replicated in an independent cohort. The authors suggested that the approach could potentially be extended to other disease states and immunological phenotypes. Cytomegalovirus status was reported to be diagnosed by the classifier with high specificity and sensitivity in both the original and validation cohorts. The earlier analysis of a few hundred of the donors excluded 15 to 20 rarely observed V segments, including chromosome 9 orphons, because counts were too low. HLA typing was unavailable for some donors at each locus, so association tests used only the typed subset. The study listed 164 TCR beta chains as associated with cytomegalovirus. Across donors, most TCR sequences were observed very rarely, whereas some public TCRs were present in many individuals. Linkage disequilibrium might explain the correlated functional status among segregating V segments, but an unknown experimental factor could not be excluded. In a later genetic analysis, fewer N-insertions in productive TCRs were reported among donors in an Asian-associated ancestry cluster than the approximately 670-donor mean. The presence/absence analyses assumed that sequencing depth was roughly uniform across donors, and that assumption may not be true. The sequencing pipeline was judged likely to have produced a cluster of highly shared sequence variants as a technical artifact. When HLA alleles, especially DR and DQ, strongly co-occurred, attributing TCR associations to individual alleles was difficult. In an earlier analysis of about 540 of the donors, most TCR beta V segments were observed in productive rearrangements about 90% or about 30% of the time, broadly matching IMGT annotations. Several of the top co-occurrence clusters appeared to be linked to parvovirus B19, influenza, CMV and Epstein-Barr virus, according to a later analysis. A later analysis found that HLA-associated TCR beta chains were more clonally expanded and had lower generation probabilities than equally common non-associated chains. The cohort was sequenced for TCR beta chains only, and without alpha or paired-chain data the features that could be detected were limited.

The junction shows trimming of 5 bases on V and 5 bases on J, and the gene matches do not reach 15 bases of it. The CDR1 and CDR2 encoded by the germline V gene are SGHRS and YFSETQ. The cysteine opens and the phenylalanine closes a CDR3 of 16 amino acids. Of all the DNA, just the CDR3 is kept, 48 bases in frame from base 1. The cohort consisted of 600 or so healthy bone marrow donors. At the time of sampling, all cohort members were nominally healthy, though unrecorded immune exposures were likely present. The donor tested CMV seronegative and was one of the 352 seronegative cohort members. Every donor gave a peripheral blood sample, and the peripheral blood mononuclear cells from that sample were used for TCR beta sequencing. Genomic DNA extraction from the blood cell samples was performed with the Qiagen DNeasy Blood Extraction Kit. Notes on this clone: The antigen this receptor binds is unknown. Base-call qualities are not available, and no considerably larger clone is one nucleotide away.

Library prep was done by the immunoSEQ multiplex PCR assay. A mixture of 60 forward primers for TCR Vbeta segments and 13 reverse primers for TCR Jbeta segments was used in the multiplex PCR. A multiplex PCR assay on genomic DNA amplified the CDR3 region of rearranged TCR beta genes. Amplified TCR beta libraries were sequenced as 87-base-pair reads on the Illumina HiSeq System. The paper's processing steps were these. A later analysis tallied 75 million to 85 million unique TCR beta chains across the 666 repertoires, and approximately 11 million of those chains were shared by two or more donors. Raw reads were error-corrected and collapsed into unique sequences with a nearest-neighbor algorithm that merged closely related sequences to remove PCR and sequencing errors. Alignment of CDR3 sequences to IMGT reference sequences was used to assign V, D and J gene segments. Each retained sequence needed at least a six-nucleotide match to both a V gene segment and a J gene segment. Rearrangements were classified as productive when the CDR3 lacked stop codons and remained in frame with V and J, and all other rearrangements were classified as non-productive. CDR3 was defined by IMGT convention, running from the second conserved V-encoded cysteine to the conserved J-encoded phenylalanine. Sequences without an unambiguous match to a single V gene segment were excluded from the earlier analysis of 500 to 700 of the donors. In an earlier analysis of roughly 500 of the donors, V segments were called functional above 56.7% productive rearrangements and were called segregating when the between-donor standard deviation exceeded 5%. A statistical classification framework was built for diagnosing cytomegalovirus status from the catalog of TCR beta chain sequences. In a later analysis, V and J genes were assigned by comparing TCR nucleotide sequences against IMGT/GENE-DB human TR gene sequences. Using the TCRdist pipeline, a later analysis assigned CDR3 sequences along with most-parsimonious VDJ recombination scenarios. A later analysis defined each TCR beta chain by its CDR3 amino acid sequence plus V-gene family, and excluded reads lacking a unique V-gene family. A later analysis removed 450 to 600 highly shared, low-generation-probability nucleotide sequences to deal with suspected cross-contamination and a sequencing artifact. A later analysis calculated a clonal expansion index for each public chain from normalized within-repertoire ranks of inferred template counts. A later analysis computed generation probabilities with a VDJ recombination model fitted to out-of-frame rearrangements, and checked the results against IGoR. In a later analysis, hypergeometric tests were used to score TCR-TCR, TCR-HLA and TCR-CMV co-occurrence, with a repertoire-size bias correction applied to TCR pairs. To estimate false discovery rates, a later analysis permuted the HLA or CMV assignments 20 times. In a later analysis, co-occurring TCRs were grouped using DBSCAN, with TCRdist sequence similarity added in when clustering inside HLA-allele-positive subsets. For co-occurrence clustering, repertoires with fewer than 30,000 or more than 120,000 public chains were excluded, along with four to six repertoires with anomalous nucleotide sharing. In TCRdb, the immuneACCESS table is reduced to in-frame sequences with V and J assigned. These tables do not hold every clone; where another copy was compared, an unresolved V gene accounts for under half, and the others remain unexplained. V and J calls plus clone size are reproduced from that table; the DNA served to infer D and trimming. For this sample the table gives around 140,000 clones, of which 60% to 80% were detected only once. The ten largest clones capture roughly 0.9% of the sample.

The TCR sequence derives from a woman aged 60-70 years in good health and CMV-seronegative. The sample was PBMCs. The chain joins TRBV5-1 to TRBJ1-1; the central 7 bases match TRBD1. DNA sequence: TGCGCCAGCAGTTCAAGAGGCGCAGGGGGGTCTACTGAAGCTTTCTTT. Its protein reads: CASSSRGAGGSTEAFF.